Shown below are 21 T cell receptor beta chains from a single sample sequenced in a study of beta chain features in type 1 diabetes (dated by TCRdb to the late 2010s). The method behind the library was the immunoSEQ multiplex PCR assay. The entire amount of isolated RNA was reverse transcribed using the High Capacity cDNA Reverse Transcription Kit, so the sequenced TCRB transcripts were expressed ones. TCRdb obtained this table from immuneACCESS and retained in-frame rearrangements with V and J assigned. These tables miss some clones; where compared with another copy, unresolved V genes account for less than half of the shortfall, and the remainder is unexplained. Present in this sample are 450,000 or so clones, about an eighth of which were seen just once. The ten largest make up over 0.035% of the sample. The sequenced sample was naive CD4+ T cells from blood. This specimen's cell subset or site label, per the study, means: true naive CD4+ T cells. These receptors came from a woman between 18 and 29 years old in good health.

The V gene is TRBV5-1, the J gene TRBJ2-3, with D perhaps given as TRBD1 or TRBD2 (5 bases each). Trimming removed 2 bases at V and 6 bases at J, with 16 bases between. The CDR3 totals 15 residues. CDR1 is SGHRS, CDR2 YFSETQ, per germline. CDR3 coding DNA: TGCGCCAGCAGCTTTTTCGGCAGGGACGTGGATACGCAGTATTTT. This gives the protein CASSFFGRDVDTQYF.

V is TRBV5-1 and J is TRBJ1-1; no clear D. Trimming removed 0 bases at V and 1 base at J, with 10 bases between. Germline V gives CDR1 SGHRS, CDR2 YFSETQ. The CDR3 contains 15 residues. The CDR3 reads CASSLVPTENTEAFF. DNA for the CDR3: TGCGCCAGCAGCTTGGTCCCGACGGAGAACACTGAAGCTTTCTTT.

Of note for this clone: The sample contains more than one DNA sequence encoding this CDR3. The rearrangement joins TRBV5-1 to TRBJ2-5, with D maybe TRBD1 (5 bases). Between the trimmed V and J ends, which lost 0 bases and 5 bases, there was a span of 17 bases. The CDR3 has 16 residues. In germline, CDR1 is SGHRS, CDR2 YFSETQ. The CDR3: CASSLAMGRLGETQYF. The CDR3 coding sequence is TGCGCCAGCAGCTTGGCTATGGGGCGCCTCGGGGAGACCCAGTACTTC.

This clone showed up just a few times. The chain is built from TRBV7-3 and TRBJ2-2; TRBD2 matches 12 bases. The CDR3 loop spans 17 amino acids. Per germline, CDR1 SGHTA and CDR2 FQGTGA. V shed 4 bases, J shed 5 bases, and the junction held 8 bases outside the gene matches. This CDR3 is CASSSRLAGDRTGELFF. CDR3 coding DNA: TGTGCCAGCAGCTCCCGACTAGCGGGAGATAGGACCGGGGAGCTGTTTTTT.

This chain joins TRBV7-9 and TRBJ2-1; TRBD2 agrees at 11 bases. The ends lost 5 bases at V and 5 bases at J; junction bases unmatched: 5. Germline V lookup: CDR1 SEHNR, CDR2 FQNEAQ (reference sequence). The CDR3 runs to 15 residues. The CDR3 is CASSQLAGVNNEQFF. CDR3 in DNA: TGTGCCAGCAGCCAACTAGCGGGAGTTAACAATGAGCAGTTCTTC.

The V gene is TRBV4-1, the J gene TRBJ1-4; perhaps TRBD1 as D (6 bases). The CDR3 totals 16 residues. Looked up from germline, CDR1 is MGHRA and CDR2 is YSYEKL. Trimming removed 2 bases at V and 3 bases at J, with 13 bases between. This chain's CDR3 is CASSQSRTVSNEKLFF. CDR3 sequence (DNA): TGCGCCAGCAGCCAATCTAGGACAGTTTCTAATGAAAAACTGTTTTTT.

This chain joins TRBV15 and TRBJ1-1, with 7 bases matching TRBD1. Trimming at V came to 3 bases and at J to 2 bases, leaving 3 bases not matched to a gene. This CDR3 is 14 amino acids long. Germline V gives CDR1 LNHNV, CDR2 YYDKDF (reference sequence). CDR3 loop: CATSSYRGNTEAFF. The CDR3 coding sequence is TGTGCCACCAGCAGCTACAGGGGCAACACTGAAGCTTTCTTT.

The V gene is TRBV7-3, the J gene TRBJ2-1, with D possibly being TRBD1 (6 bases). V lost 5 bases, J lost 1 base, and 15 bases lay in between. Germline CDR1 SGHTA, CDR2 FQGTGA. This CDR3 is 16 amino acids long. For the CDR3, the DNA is TGTGCCAGCAGCCCTCACCGGGACACGTCCTACAATGAGCAGTTCTTC. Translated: CASSPHRDTSYNEQFF.

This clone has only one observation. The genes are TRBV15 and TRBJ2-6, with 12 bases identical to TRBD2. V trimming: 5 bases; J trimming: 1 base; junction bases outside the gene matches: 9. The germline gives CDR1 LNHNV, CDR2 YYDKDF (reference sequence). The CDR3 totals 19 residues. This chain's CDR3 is CATSGRTSGVRSGANVLTF. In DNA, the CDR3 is TGTGCCACCAGCGGACGGACTAGCGGGGTACGATCTGGGGCCAACGTCCTGACTTTC.

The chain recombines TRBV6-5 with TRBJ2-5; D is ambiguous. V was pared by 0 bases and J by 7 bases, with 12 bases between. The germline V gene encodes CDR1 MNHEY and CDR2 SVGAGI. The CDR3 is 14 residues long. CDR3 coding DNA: TGTGCCAGCAGTTACTCGAGGCTAGTGGGGACCCAGTACTTC. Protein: CASSYSRLVGTQYF.

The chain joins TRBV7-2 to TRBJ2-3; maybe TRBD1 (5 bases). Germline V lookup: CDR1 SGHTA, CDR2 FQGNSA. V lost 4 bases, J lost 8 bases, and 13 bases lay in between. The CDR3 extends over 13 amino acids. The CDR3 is CASSSLQGSTQYF. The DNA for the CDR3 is TGTGCCAGCAGCTCCCTTCAGGGTAGTACGCAGTATTTT.

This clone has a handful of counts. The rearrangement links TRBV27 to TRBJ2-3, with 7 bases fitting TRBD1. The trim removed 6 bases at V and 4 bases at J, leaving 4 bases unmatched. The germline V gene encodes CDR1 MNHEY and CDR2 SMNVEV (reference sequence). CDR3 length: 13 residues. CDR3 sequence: CASSPQGSDTQYF. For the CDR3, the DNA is TGTGCCAGCAGCCCACAGGGGTCAGATACGCAGTATTTT.

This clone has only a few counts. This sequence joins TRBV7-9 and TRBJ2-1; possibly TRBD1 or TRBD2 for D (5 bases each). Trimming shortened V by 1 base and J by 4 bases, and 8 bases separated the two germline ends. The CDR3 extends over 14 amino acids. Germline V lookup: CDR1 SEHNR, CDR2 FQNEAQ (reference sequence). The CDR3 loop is CASSLVGTYNEQFF. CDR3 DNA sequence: TGTGCCAGCAGCTTAGTCGGGACGTACAATGAGCAGTTCTTC.

The CDR3 region has the DNA TGTGCCAGCAGCTTAGCCCCCGGCAGGGGGTCTTACAATGAGCAGTTCTTC. This gives the protein CASSLAPGRGSYNEQFF. This chain links TRBV7-3 with TRBJ2-1; TRBD1 matches at 7 bases. Germline trimming cut 2 bases from V and 4 bases from J; bases unmatched to any gene: 11. Germline CDR1 SGHTA, CDR2 FQGTGA. The CDR3 totals 17 residues.

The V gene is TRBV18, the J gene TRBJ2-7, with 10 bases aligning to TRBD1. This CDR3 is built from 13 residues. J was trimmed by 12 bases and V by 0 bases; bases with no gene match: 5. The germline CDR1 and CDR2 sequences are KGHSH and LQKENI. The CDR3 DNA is TGTGCCAGCTCACCACCCGGGACAGGGGAACGGTACTTC. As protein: CASSPPGTGERYF. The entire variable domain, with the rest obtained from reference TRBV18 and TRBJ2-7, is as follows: NAGVMQNPRHLVRRRGQEARLRCSPMKGHSHVYWYRQLPEEGLKFMVYLQKENIIDESGMPKERFSAEFPKEGPSILRIQQVVRGDSAAYFCASSPPGTGERYFGPGTRLTVT.

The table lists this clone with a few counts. The CDR3 DNA is TGTGCCAGTAGTAGGAACAGGCTTAACACTGAAGCTTTCTTT. Protein: CASSRNRLNTEAFF. The V gene is TRBV19, the J gene TRBJ1-1, with D tentatively TRBD1 (5 bases). The V gene's germline CDR1 is LNHDA and CDR2 SQIVND (reference sequence). V gave up 4 bases and J gave up 2 bases, with 11 bases separating them. The CDR3 is made up of 14 amino acids. Looking up the rest from reference TRBV19 and TRBJ1-1 gives the full variable domain: DGGITQSPKYLFRKEGQNVTLSCEQNLNHDAMYWYRQDPGQGLRLIYYSQIVNDFQKGDIAEGYSVSREKKESFPLTVTSAQKNPTAFYLCASSRNRLNTEAFFGQGTRLTVV.

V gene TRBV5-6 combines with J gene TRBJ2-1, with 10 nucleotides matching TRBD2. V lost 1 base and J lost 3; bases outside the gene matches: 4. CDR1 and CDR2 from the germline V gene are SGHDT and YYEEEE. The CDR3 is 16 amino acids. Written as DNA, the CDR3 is TGTGCCAGCAGCTTGCCACTAGCGGGAAGCTACAATGAGCAGTTCTTC. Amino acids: CASSLPLAGSYNEQFF.

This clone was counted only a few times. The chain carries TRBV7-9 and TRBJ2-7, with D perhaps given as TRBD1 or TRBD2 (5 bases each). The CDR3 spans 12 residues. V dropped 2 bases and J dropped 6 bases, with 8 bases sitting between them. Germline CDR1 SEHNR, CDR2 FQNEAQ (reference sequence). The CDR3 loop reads CASSLLGTEQYV. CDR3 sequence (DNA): TGTGCCAGCAGCTTATTGGGGACCGAGCAGTACGTC.

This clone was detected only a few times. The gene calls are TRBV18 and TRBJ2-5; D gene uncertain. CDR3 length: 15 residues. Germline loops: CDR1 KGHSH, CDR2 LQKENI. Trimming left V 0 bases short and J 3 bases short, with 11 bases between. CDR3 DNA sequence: TGTGCCAGCTCACCACCGTACCAGAAAGAAGAGACCCAGTACTTC. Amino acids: CASSPPYQKEETQYF.

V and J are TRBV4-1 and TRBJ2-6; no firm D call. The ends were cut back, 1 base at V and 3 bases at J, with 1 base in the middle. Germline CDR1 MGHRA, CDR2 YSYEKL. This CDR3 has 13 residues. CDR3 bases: TGCGCCAGCAGCCAAGTTGGGGCCAACGTCCTGACTTTC. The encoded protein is CASSQVGANVLTF.

CDR3 in amino acids: CASSLGGAAYEQYF. CDR3 coding DNA: TGTGCCAGCAGCTTAGGAGGGGCCGCGTACGAGCAGTACTTC. The J gene is TRBJ2-7, the V gene TRBV7-9, with D perhaps being TRBD1 or TRBD2 (5 bases each). Germline assignment: CDR1 SEHNR and CDR2 FQNEAQ (reference sequence). This CDR3 has 14 amino acids. V lost 1 base and J 4 bases, leaving 11 bases between the germline ends. Full variable domain (rest looked up from reference TRBV7-9 and TRBJ2-7): DTGVSQNPRHKITKRGQNVTFRCDPISEHNRLYWYRQTLGQGPEFLTYFQNEAQLEKSRLLSDRFSAERPKGSFSTLEIQRTEQGDSAMYLCASSLGGAAYEQYFGPGTRLTVT.